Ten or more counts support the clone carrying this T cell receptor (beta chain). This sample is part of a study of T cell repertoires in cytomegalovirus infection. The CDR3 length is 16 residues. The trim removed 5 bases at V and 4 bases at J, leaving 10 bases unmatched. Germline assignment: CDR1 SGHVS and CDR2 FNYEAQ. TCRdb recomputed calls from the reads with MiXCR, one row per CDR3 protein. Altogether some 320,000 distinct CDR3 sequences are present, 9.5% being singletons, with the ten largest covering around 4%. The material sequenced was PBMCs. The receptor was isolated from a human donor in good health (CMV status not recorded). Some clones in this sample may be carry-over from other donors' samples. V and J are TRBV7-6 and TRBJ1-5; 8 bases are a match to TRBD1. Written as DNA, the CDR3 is TGTGCCAGCAGCGAGGCCAGGGGGCTAAGAAATCAGCCCCAGCATTTT. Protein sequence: CASSEARGLRNQPQHF.